This T cell receptor beta chain was obtained from a study of shared clonotypes between healthy human individuals. CDR3 length: 12 residues. CDR1 SGDLS and CDR2 YYNGEE come from the germline V gene. Trimming cost V 4 bases and J 7 bases, with 9 bases left between them. TCRdb's table, derived via immunoSEQ multiplex PCR, lists solely in-frame clones and lacks some. The sample lists 650,000 to 700,000 clones; roughly 88% were seen once. This sequence joins TRBV9 and TRBJ1-3, with unresolved D. This TCR was recovered from a man aged 18 to 35 in good health. Some clones in this sample may be carry-over from other donors' samples. The sample taken for sequencing was memory CD8+ T cells from PBMCs. Subset: CD45RO+ cells pooled with CCR7-negative TemRA cells. Here the CDR3 reads CASSQGSNTIYF. For the CDR3, the DNA is TGTGCCAGCAGCCAAGGTAGCAACACCATATATTTT.